A selection of T cell receptor beta chains follows, all from one sample in a study of blood T cell repertoires in COVID-19. Generated by immunoSEQ multiplex PCR, the TCRdb table keeps only in-frame clones and is missing some. The sample has around 330,000 clones; around nine tenths are singletons. The sequenced sample was PBMCs or T cells enriched from blood (not recorded which). These receptors all come from a woman aged 35 to 49 who had recovered from COVID-19. Each CDR3 is given with its conserved first and last residue. The D gene is left open where the match is weak. Some rows mark clone size as missing; the rest say once, few, many or name a class of expanded clone.

TRBV2	NA	TRBJ2-1	NA	CASGAEGNEQFF	TGTGCCAGCGGGGCAGAAGGGAATGAGCAGTTCTTC
TRBV5-6	NA	TRBJ1-1	NA	CASSLSGGNTEAFF	TGTGCCAGCAGCTTGTCCGGGGGGAACACTGAAGCTTTCTTT
TRBV30	TRBD1	TRBJ1-2	NA	CAWPLNRGEGYTF	TGTGCCTGGCCTCTGAACAGGGGGGAAGGCTACACCTTC
TRBV28	TRBD1	TRBJ2-1	NA	CASGFFGTVHGEQFF	TGTGCCAGCGGGTTTTTCGGGACAGTACACGGTGAGCAGTTCTTC
TRBV11-2	TRBD1	TRBJ1-6	NA	CASSFGQGNNSPLHF	TGTGCCAGCAGCTTCGGACAGGGTAACAATTCACCCCTCCACTTT
TRBV5-4	TRBD1	TRBJ1-6	NA	CASSLEQGAGSPLHF	TGTGCCAGCAGCTTGGAACAGGGGGCAGGTTCACCCCTCCACTTT
TRBV11-2	NA	TRBJ2-7	NA	CASSLEGAVGGYEQYF	TGTGCCAGCAGCTTAGAGGGGGCGGTAGGGGGCTACGAGCAGTACTTC
TRBV7-9	TRBD1	TRBJ1-4	NA	CASSLTGETNEKLFF	TGTGCCAGCAGCTTGACAGGGGAAACTAATGAAAAACTGTTTTTT
TRBV3-1/TRBV3-2	TRBD1	TRBJ1-4	NA	CASSQIGGGNEKLFF	TGTGCCAGCAGCCAAATAGGGGGCGGCAATGAAAAACTGTTTTTT
TRBV4-3	NA	TRBJ2-3	NA	CASSQDGATDTQYF	TGCGCCAGCAGCCAAGATGGGGCCACAGATACGCAGTATTTT
TRBV7-6	TRBD2	TRBJ2-1	NA	CASSLAQAGGLNEQFF	TGTGCCAGCAGCTTAGCGCAGGCGGGAGGGCTCAATGAGCAGTTCTTC
TRBV5-1	TRBD1	TRBJ2-2	NA	CASSLDRGGSTGELFF	TGCGCCAGCAGCTTGGATAGAGGGGGCAGTACCGGGGAGCTGTTTTTT
TRBV19	NA	TRBJ1-1	once	CASSMGRDTEAFF	TGTGCCAGTAGTATGGGGAGAGACACTGAAGCTTTCTTT
TRBV6-5	TRBD1	TRBJ2-7	NA	CASSFGQGMGEQYF	TGTGCCAGCAGTTTCGGACAGGGGATGGGCGAGCAGTACTTC
TRBV7-9	NA	TRBJ2-7	NA	CASSFETIQTIRVPYEQYF	TGTGCCAGCAGCTTCGAGACTATCCAAACCATAAGGGTCCCCTACGAGCAGTACTTC
TRBV11-3	NA	TRBJ1-6	NA	CASSLEPDYNSPLHF	TGTGCCAGCAGCTTAGAGCCAGACTATAATTCACCCCTCCACTTT
TRBV6-2/TRBV6-3	NA	TRBJ2-7	NA	CASSYGLERNSYEQYF	TGTGCCAGCAGTTACGGTCTCGAGCGGAACTCCTACGAGCAGTACTTC
TRBV4-3	TRBD1	TRBJ1-4	NA	CASSPDRGSEKLFF	TGCGCCAGCAGCCCGGACAGGGGTAGTGAAAAACTGTTTTTT
TRBV29-1	NA	TRBJ1-1	NA	CSVWHLSVAEAFF	TGCAGCGTTTGGCATCTGTCCGTCGCTGAAGCTTTCTTT
TRBV27	TRBD1	TRBJ2-7	NA	CASSLKALIPGQGAIPYEQYF	TGTGCCAGCAGTTTAAAGGCCTTAATTCCGGGACAGGGGGCTATCCCCTACGAGCAGTACTTC
TRBV9	NA	TRBJ2-7	NA	CASGQGGDEQYF	TGTGCCAGTGGACAGGGAGGGGACGAGCAGTACTTC
TRBV5-1	TRBD2	TRBJ2-1	NA	CASSSWTGGVSGVSYNEQFF	TGCGCCAGCAGCTCTTGGACGGGGGGTGTGTCGGGAGTATCCTACAATGAGCAGTTCTTC
TRBV5-1	TRBD1	TRBJ2-5	NA	CASSSTGYQETQYF	TGCGCCAGCAGCTCGACAGGGTACCAAGAGACCCAGTACTTC
TRBV9	TRBD1	TRBJ1-4	once	CASSVWDSSGEKLFF	TGTGCCAGCAGCGTATGGGACAGCTCTGGGGAAAAACTGTTTTTT
TRBV11-3	NA	TRBJ1-1	NA	CASSLSGGNTEAFF	TGTGCCAGCAGCTTATCGGGGGGAAACACTGAAGCTTTCTTT
TRBV5-8	NA	TRBJ1-4	many	CASSLDATSSEKLFF	TGTGCCAGCAGCCTGGACGCCACGTCGAGTGAAAAACTGTTTTTT
TRBV9	NA	TRBJ1-6	NA	CASSPWGGSSPLHF	TGTGCCAGCAGCCCCTGGGGGGGGAGTTCACCCCTCCACTTT
TRBV5-1	NA	TRBJ1-4	NA	CASSLDGGNEKLFF	TGCGCCAGCAGCTTGGACGGCGGCAATGAAAAACTGTTTTTT
TRBV5-1	TRBD1	TRBJ2-7	NA	CASSLSLNLQGAYEQYF	TGCGCCAGCAGCTTGTCCCTCAACCTCCAGGGGGCTTACGAGCAGTACTTC
TRBV6-6	NA	TRBJ1-2	NA	CASSGGVYGYTF	TGTGCCAGCAGTGGGGGGGTCTATGGCTACACCTTC
TRBV18	TRBD1	TRBJ1-2	NA	CASSPTGTGAYGYTF	TGTGCCAGCTCACCAACCGGGACAGGAGCATATGGCTACACCTTC
TRBV7-9	NA	TRBJ2-2	NA	CASSLPLPGELFF	TGTGCCAGCAGCCTGCCCCTACCCGGGGAGCTGTTTTTT
TRBV9	TRBD1	TRBJ2-6	NA	CASSGGQDRSGANVLTF	TGTGCCAGCAGCGGGGGACAGGACCGCTCTGGGGCCAACGTCCTGACTTTC
TRBV10-3	NA	TRBJ2-2	NA	CAISSTTGELFF	TGTGCCATCAGCTCCACGACAGGGGAGCTGTTTTTT
TRBV10-3	NA	TRBJ2-7	NA	CAISEIAAEQYF	TGTGCCATCAGTGAGATAGCGGCCGAGCAGTACTTC
TRBV5-1	TRBD1	TRBJ1-2	NA	CASSLGEGAYGGYTF	TGCGCCAGCAGCTTGGGAGAGGGGGCGTATGGTGGCTACACCTTC
TRBV4-3	TRBD2	TRBJ2-3	NA	CASSQEAAGGLSASTDTQYF	TGCGCCAGCAGCCAAGAGGCAGCGGGGGGCCTTTCAGCTAGCACAGATACGCAGTATTTT
TRBV4-3	TRBD2	TRBJ2-1	NA	CASSHRLADPYNEQFF	TGCGCCAGCAGCCATAGACTAGCGGACCCCTACAATGAGCAGTTCTTC
TRBV7-8	NA	TRBJ2-5	NA	CASSPYQETQYF	TGTGCCAGCAGCCCGTACCAAGAGACCCAGTACTTC
TRBV4-3	NA	TRBJ2-3	NA	CASSQDSGSTDTQYF	TGCGCCAGCAGCCAAGACTCAGGGAGCACAGATACGCAGTATTTT
TRBV12-3/TRBV12-4	NA	TRBJ1-6	NA	CASSLTGVPLHF	TGTGCCAGCAGTTTAACGGGGGTCCCCCTCCACTTT
TRBV28	TRBD1	TRBJ1-4	NA	CASSRQGALTNEKLFF	TGTGCCAGCAGTAGACAGGGGGCTCTAACTAATGAAAAACTGTTTTTT
TRBV4-1	TRBD1	TRBJ1-5	NA	CASSQGGDRGYQPQHF	TGCGCCAGCAGCCAAGGAGGGGACAGGGGTTATCAGCCCCAGCATTTT
TRBV7-3	TRBD1	TRBJ2-1	NA	CASSLNLGDSNEQFF	TGTGCCAGCAGCTTAAATCTCGGGGACAGCAATGAGCAGTTCTTC
TRBV7-8	NA	TRBJ2-7	NA	CASSDGEQYF	TGTGCCAGCAGCGACGGGGAGCAGTACTTC
TRBV19	TRBD2	TRBJ2-7	NA	CASSMGGESIYEQYF	TGTGCCAGTAGTATGGGGGGGGAATCAATCTACGAGCAGTACTTC
TRBV28	TRBD2	TRBJ2-7	once	CASSRAGASGHYEQYF	TGTGCCAGCAGCCGGGCCGGGGCTAGCGGTCACTACGAGCAGTACTTC
TRBV28	TRBD1	TRBJ2-4	NA	CASSSQGALAKNIQYF	TGTGCCAGCAGTTCACAGGGGGCACTAGCCAAAAACATTCAGTACTTC
TRBV2	TRBD1	TRBJ1-4	NA	CASNEVWTGTVTNEKLFF	TGTGCCAGCAACGAAGTCTGGACAGGGACCGTGACTAATGAAAAACTGTTTTTT
TRBV19	NA	TRBJ2-5	NA	CASREGDSQYF	TGTGCCAGTAGAGAGGGGGATTCCCAGTACTTC
TRBV5-6	TRBD1	TRBJ1-5	NA	CASSLDRGESNQPQHF	TGTGCCAGCAGCTTGGACAGGGGGGAAAGCAATCAGCCCCAGCATTTT
TRBV2	NA	TRBJ1-4	NA	CASSELQGTNEKLFF	TGTGCCAGCAGTGAACTACAGGGAACTAATGAAAAACTGTTTTTT
TRBV6-5	NA	TRBJ1-5	NA	CASTNEPRQPQHF	TGTGCCAGCACCAACGAGCCTAGGCAGCCCCAGCATTTT